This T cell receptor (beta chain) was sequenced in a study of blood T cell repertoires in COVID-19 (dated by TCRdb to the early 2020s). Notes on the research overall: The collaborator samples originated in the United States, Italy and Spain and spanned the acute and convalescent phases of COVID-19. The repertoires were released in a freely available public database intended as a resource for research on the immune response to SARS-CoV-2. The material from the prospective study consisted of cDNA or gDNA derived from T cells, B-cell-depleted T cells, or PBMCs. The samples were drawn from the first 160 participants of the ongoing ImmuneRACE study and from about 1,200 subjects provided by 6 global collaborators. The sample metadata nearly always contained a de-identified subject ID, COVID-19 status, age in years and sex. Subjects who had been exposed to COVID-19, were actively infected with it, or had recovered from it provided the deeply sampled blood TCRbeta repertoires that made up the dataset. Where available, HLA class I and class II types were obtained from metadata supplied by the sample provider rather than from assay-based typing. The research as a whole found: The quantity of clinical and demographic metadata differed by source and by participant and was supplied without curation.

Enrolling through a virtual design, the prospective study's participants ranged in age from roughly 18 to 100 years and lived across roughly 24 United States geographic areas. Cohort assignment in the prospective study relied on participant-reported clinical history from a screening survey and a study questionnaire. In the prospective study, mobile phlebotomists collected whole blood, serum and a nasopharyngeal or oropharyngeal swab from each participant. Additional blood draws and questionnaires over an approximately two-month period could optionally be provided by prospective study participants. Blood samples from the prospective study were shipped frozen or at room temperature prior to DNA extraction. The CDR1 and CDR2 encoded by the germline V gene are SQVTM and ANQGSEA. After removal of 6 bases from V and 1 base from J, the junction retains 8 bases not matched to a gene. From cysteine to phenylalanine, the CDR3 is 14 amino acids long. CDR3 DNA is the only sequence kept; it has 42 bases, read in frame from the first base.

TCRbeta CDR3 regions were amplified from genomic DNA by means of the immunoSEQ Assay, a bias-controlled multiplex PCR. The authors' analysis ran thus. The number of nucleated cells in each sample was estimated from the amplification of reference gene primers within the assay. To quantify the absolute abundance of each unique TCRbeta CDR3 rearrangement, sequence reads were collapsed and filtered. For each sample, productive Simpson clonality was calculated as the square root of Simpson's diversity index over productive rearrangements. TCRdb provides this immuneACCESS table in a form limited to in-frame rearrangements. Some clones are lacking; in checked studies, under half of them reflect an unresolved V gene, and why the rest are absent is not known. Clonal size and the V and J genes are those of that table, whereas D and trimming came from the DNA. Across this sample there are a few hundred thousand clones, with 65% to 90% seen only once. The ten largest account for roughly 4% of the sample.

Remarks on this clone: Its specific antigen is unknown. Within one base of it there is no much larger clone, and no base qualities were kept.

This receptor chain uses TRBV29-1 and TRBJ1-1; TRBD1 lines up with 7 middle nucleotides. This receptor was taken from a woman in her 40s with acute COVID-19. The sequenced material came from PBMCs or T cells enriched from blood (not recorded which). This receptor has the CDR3 CSVLDRARNTEAFF. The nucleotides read TGCAGCGTGCTAGACAGGGCCCGGAACACTGAAGCTTTCTTT.